The T cell receptor (beta chain) described here comes from a study of blood T cell repertoires in COVID-19. Study at large: Some COVID-19 samples were acute and others convalescent; all came from the United States, Italy and Spain. PBMCs, B-cell-depleted T cells, or T cells provided the cDNA or gDNA that made up the material.

Per the authors' pipeline: Reference gene primer amplification in the assay estimated nucleated cell counts. The method was immunoSEQ multiplex PCR; TCRdb's version includes in-frame clones alone and lacks a portion of them. V and J calls and clone size come straight from that table; D and trimming were deduced from the DNA. The sample has more than 95,000 clones, roughly 87% seen once. Germline-derived CDR1 and CDR2 are LGHDT and YNNKEL (reference sequence). This CDR3 comprises 15 residues. J lost 2 bases, V lost 2 bases, and 5 bases had no gene match. The chain links TRBV3-1 (or the pseudogene TRBV3-2) to TRBJ2-7, with 8 bases fitting TRBD2. The clonotype was recovered from a human donor in a cohort sampled during active COVID-19. The sample consisted of peripheral blood. CDR3 nucleotides: TGTGCCAGCAGCCAAATGCTAGCGGGTCCCTACGAGCAGTACTTC. This gives the protein CASSQMLAGPYEQYF.